What follows are 22 T cell receptor beta chains derived from one specimen sequenced in a study of T-cell memory formation after mild COVID-19. TCRdb re-called the 5' RACE reads through MiXCR, storing one row per CDR3 protein. This table has 350,000 to 450,000 distinct CDR3 sequences, over 15% appearing once. Sequencing was performed on PBMCs or a T cell subset sorted from them (not recorded which). Source of these receptors: an adult woman who had mild COVID-19 (a few samples of this study predate the infection). Cell type and time point are not known.

This clonotype has just one count. The V call is TRBV5-1, the J call TRBJ1-1; no clear D. This CDR3 has 16 amino acids. Trimming stripped 1 base from V and 0 bases from J, with 13 bases between. Germline V gene lookup returns CDR1 SGHRS and CDR2 YFSETQ. DNA for the CDR3: TGCGCCAGCAGCTTGCATCTTCCGGGCCTGAACACTGAAGCTTTCTTT. Its translation: CASSLHLPGLNTEAFF.

The chain has TRBV20-1 and TRBJ2-3; tentative D call: TRBD1 (5 bases). Germline CDR1 is DFQATT and CDR2 is SNEGSKA (reference sequence). V gave up 6 bases and J gave up 13 bases, with 20 bases separating them. The CDR3 covers 12 residues. This CDR3 reads CSATSDTFREYF. The CDR3 DNA reads as TGCAGTGCCACGTCGGACACTTTCAGGGAGTATTTT.

The rearrangement joins TRBV2 to TRBJ2-3; the D is unclear. The V and J ends lost 3 bases and 8 bases respectively, with 9 bases between them. Germline assignment: CDR1 SNHLY and CDR2 FYNNEI. The CDR3 loop spans 12 amino acids. CDR3 sequence reads: CASSDPPATQYF. CDR3 nucleotide sequence: TGTGCCAGCAGTGACCCCCCAGCTACGCAGTATTTT.

This clonotype was detected only a few times. This chain joins TRBV4-1 and TRBJ1-1, with D possibly being TRBD1 (5 bases). Germline CDR1 reads MGHRA; CDR2 reads YSYEKL. This CDR3 contains 12 residues. Trimming left V 3 bases short and J 10 bases short, with 12 bases between. The CDR3 coding sequence is TGCGCCAGCAGCCATGGTCGGGGGGTAGCTTTCTTT. Protein product: CASSHGRGVAFF.

This sequence joins TRBV4-2 and TRBJ2-7; the D gene is possibly TRBD2 (6 bases). The CDR3 covers 12 residues. The V end lost 3 bases, the J end lost 6 bases, and 9 bases lay between the germline ends. Looked up from germline, CDR1 is LGHNA and CDR2 is YNFKEQ. CDR3 sequence reads: CASSHGDSEQYF. CDR3 DNA sequence: TGTGCCAGCAGCCACGGGGACTCCGAGCAGTACTTC.

The chain carries TRBV30 and TRBJ2-1, with D uncertain. The CDR3 loop spans 12 amino acids. The germline gives CDR1 GTSNPN, CDR2 SVGIG (reference sequence). The ends were cut back, 2 bases at V and 6 bases at J, with 8 bases in the middle. The CDR3 here is CAWSHLSNEQFF. The CDR3 nucleotides read TGTGCCTGGAGTCATCTGAGCAATGAGCAGTTCTTC.

This clonotype has a handful of counts. The V and J genes are TRBV27 and TRBJ2-1; 9 bases map to TRBD1. Per the germline V gene, CDR1 is MNHEY and CDR2 is SMNVEV (reference sequence). The CDR3 length is 14 residues. The V gene end was trimmed by 7 bases and the J gene end by 5 bases; junction bases not matched to a gene: 6. In DNA, the CDR3 is TGTGCCAGCACCTCGGGACAGGGCGACAATGAGCAGTTCTTC. This gives the protein CASTSGQGDNEQFF.

This clonotype was observed a handful of times. The rearrangement uses TRBV27 and TRBJ2-2; D tentatively fits TRBD1 or TRBD2 (6 bases each). Trimming cost V 7 bases and J 7 bases, with 13 bases left between them. The CDR3 is made up of 13 amino acids. CDR1 is MNHEY and CDR2 is SMNVEV in the germline V gene (reference sequence). This chain's CDR3 is CASTFGGLGELFF. Here the CDR3 DNA reads TGTGCCAGCACCTTCGGGGGCCTCGGGGAGCTGTTTTTT.

This clonotype has just a few counts. The J gene is TRBJ1-1, the V gene TRBV12-3 or TRBV12-4; unclear D gene. The CDR3 runs 12 residues. V was trimmed by 7 bases and J by 11 bases, leaving 17 bases between them. The CDR3 loop is CASTPPGSRAFF. CDR3 DNA: TGTGCCAGCACCCCGCCTGGGTCACGGGCTTTCTTT.

This clonotype was detected a few times. The chain has TRBV6-5 and TRBJ1-1; 7 bases match TRBD1. Looked up from germline, CDR1 is MNHEY and CDR2 is SVGAGI. Germline trimming cut 7 bases from V and 0 bases from J; bases unmatched to any gene: 14. The CDR3 totals 17 residues. CDR3 DNA sequence: TGTGCCAGCAACCGATTACCGACAGGGTCTCTGAACACTGAAGCTTTCTTT. This translates into CASNRLPTGSLNTEAFF.

The chain has TRBV30 and TRBJ2-1; 13 bases map to TRBD2. The CDR3 is 13 amino acids. Germline V CDR1 and CDR2: GTSNPN, SVGIG (reference sequence). V trimming: 5 bases; J trimming: 8 bases; junction bases outside the gene matches: 3. CDR3 DNA: TGTGCCTGGGCCGGACTAGCGGGAGATGAGCAGTTCTTC. Amino acids: CAWAGLAGDEQFF.

Concerning this clonotype: As the CDR3 is not closed by the conserved phenylalanine or tryptophan, this likely results from a read error. This chain uses TRBV6-6 with TRBJ2-7; D assignment may be TRBD1 or TRBD2 (7 bases each). Germline V gives CDR1 MNHNY, CDR2 SVGAGI (reference sequence). The CDR3 totals 16 residues. The V end was cut by 6 bases, the J end by 9 bases, with 27 bases between. This CDR3 reads CASRGGGSALGEGQYL. The CDR3 DNA sequence: TGTGCCAGCAGAGGGGGCGGGAGTGCTCTTGGCGAGGGGCAGTACTTA.

CDR3 nucleotide sequence: TGTGCCAGCAGCCAAAGCGCGGGGAACGAGCAGTACTTC. This translates into CASSQSAGNEQYF. The gene calls are TRBV3-1 and TRBJ2-7; weak D call: TRBD2 (6 bases). From germline, CDR1 is LGHDT and CDR2 YNNKEL (reference sequence). The CDR3 contains 13 residues. The V and J ends lost 2 bases and 5 bases respectively, with 10 bases between them.

J is TRBJ1-2 and V is TRBV6-1; D gene ambiguous. V was clipped by 8 bases and J by 4 bases, with 17 bases between them. Germline CDR1 is MNHNS and CDR2 is SASEGT. CDR3 length equals 14 residues. CDR3: CASSGGGPGYGYTF. The CDR3 DNA is TGTGCCAGCTCGGGAGGAGGGCCTGGCTATGGCTACACCTTC.

This clonotype has a handful of counts. The chain carries TRBV19 and TRBJ1-5; D might be TRBD1 (5 bases). The CDR3 runs to 15 residues. The V gene's germline CDR1 is LNHDA and CDR2 SQIVND (reference sequence). V was trimmed by 1 base and J by 1 base, leaving 8 bases between them. The CDR3 spells CASSIVGASNQPQHF. The CDR3 DNA reads TGTGCCAGTAGTATAGTAGGGGCAAGCAATCAGCCCCAGCATTTT. The entire variable domain, with the rest obtained from reference TRBV19 and TRBJ1-5, is as follows: DGGITQSPKYLFRKEGQNVTLSCEQNLNHDAMYWYRQDPGQGLRLIYYSQIVNDFQKGDIAEGYSVSREKKESFPLTVTSAQKNPTAFYLCASSIVGASNQPQHFGDGTRLSIL.

This clonotype was observed a handful of times. The rearrangement uses TRBV7-7 and TRBJ2-7; TRBD2 might be the D (5 bases). V gave up 11 bases and J gave up 3 bases, with 17 bases separating them. Germline CDR1 is SSHAT and CDR2 is FNYEAQ (reference sequence). This CDR3 contains 13 residues. CDR3 nucleotide sequence: TGTGCCGTAGCGCGAGGGTCGGACTACGAGCAGTACTTC. Translated, it gives CAVARGSDYEQYF.

This clonotype was seen a handful of times. The chain has TRBV29-1 and TRBJ2-2; TRBD2 matches 7 bases. Germline CDR1 reads SQVTM; CDR2 reads ANQGSEA. The V gene end was trimmed by 6 bases and the J gene end by 3 bases; junction bases not matched to a gene: 1. This CDR3 is 12 amino acids long. CDR3 sequence reads: CSVRGDTGELFF. The CDR3, as DNA: TGCAGCGTACGGGGGGACACCGGGGAGCTGTTTTTT.

This clonotype showed up just a few times. The J gene is TRBJ2-3, the V gene TRBV24-1; D may be TRBD1 or TRBD2 (5 bases each). Germline V lookup: CDR1 KGHDR, CDR2 SFDVKD. CDR3 length equals 17 residues. The V and J ends lost 1 base and 0 bases respectively, with 13 bases between them. The CDR3 DNA sequence: TGTGCCACCAGTGATTTCAGCAGGGACGCTAGCACAGATACGCAGTATTTT. Its translation is CATSDFSRDASTDTQYF.

This clonotype was counted a few times. The rearrangement uses TRBV4-1 and TRBJ2-7; 9 positions agree with TRBD1. The V gene's germline CDR1 is MGHRA and CDR2 YSYEKL. This CDR3 spans 15 amino acids. The V segment lost 3 bases and the J segment 5 bases; nucleotides outside the gene matches: 8. CDR3 sequence: CASSHPGTGRDEQYF. CDR3 in DNA: TGCGCCAGCAGCCACCCAGGGACAGGGCGCGACGAGCAGTACTTC.

J is TRBJ2-3 and V is TRBV18; no clear D gene. This CDR3 has 15 amino acids. In germline, CDR1 is KGHSH, CDR2 LQKENI. V was trimmed by 3 bases and J by 4 bases, leaving 14 bases between them. CDR3 DNA: TGTGCCAGCTCACCGAACATACCTGGGGCAGATACGCAGTATTTT. Translation gives CASSPNIPGADTQYF.

The table lists this clonotype with a few counts. The gene calls are TRBV5-1 and TRBJ1-6; D call uncertain. The V and J ends lost 4 bases and 7 bases respectively, with 12 bases between them. The CDR3 has 14 amino acids. Germline CDR1 is SGHRS and CDR2 is YFSETQ. This chain's CDR3 is CASSEDANNSPLHF. In DNA form, the CDR3 reads TGCGCCAGCAGCGAGGACGCGAACAATTCACCCCTCCACTTT.

This clonotype was counted a few times. V is TRBV12-3 or TRBV12-4 and J is TRBJ1-5, with no clear D. V gave up 1 base and J gave up 3 bases, with 7 bases separating them. This CDR3 has 14 amino acids. DNA for the CDR3: TGTGCCAGCAGTTTAGGCGGTCCCAATCAGCCCCAGCATTTT. It encodes CASSLGGPNQPQHF.